This T cell receptor (beta chain) was recovered during a study of blood T cell repertoires in COVID-19. Study-wide context: COVID-19 samples from acute and convalescent phases originated in the United States, Italy and Spain.

The assay was immunoSEQ multiplex PCR, and TCRdb's table has in-frame clones only and misses some. Of around 100,000 clones listed, around four fifths were seen once; the top ten hold around 10%. Trimming pared 5 bases from V and 8 bases from J, leaving 10 bases between. The CDR3 has 12 residues. CDR1 is GTSNPN, CDR2 SVGIG, per germline (reference sequence). The sequence came from a woman in her 70s with acute or convalescent COVID-19. The chain employs TRBV30 and TRBJ1-6; D gene unclear. The specimen was peripheral blood. The CDR3 DNA follows: TGTGCCTGGTGGAACGGGGATTCACCCCTCCACTTT. This sequence encodes CAWWNGDSPLHF.